This is a list of T cell receptor beta chains from one sample in a study of shared clonotypes between healthy human individuals. Assay: immunoSEQ multiplex PCR; the TCRdb copy retains only in-frame clones and omits some. The sample gives about 1,500,000 clones, approximately 96% of which show up once; roughly 1.1% is in the top ten. The source material was naive CD4+ T cells sorted from blood. These receptors all come from a man aged 30 to 45 in good health. Both conserved end residues are part of each CDR3. A D gene is named only where the DNA matches it firmly. Clone size is stated in some rows and not others, as once, few, many or a class when expanded.

NA | NA | TRBJ2-1 | TRBV9 | TGTGCCAGCAGCGTAGCGACAATCTACAATGAGCAGTTCTTC | CASSVATIYNEQFF
once | NA | TRBJ1-5 | TRBV2 | TGTGCCAGCAGTCGAGGCGCCAATCAGCCCCAGCATTTT | CASSRGANQPQHF
NA | TRBD2 | TRBJ2-3 | TRBV15 | TGTGCCACCAGCAGAGATCAGGTAGCGGGCTACACAGATACGCAGTATTTT | CATSRDQVAGYTDTQYF
NA | NA | TRBJ1-5 | TRBV5-8 | TGTGCCAGCAGCTTGGGGCAAGGGGGCAATCAGCCCCAGCATTTT | CASSLGQGGNQPQHF
few | TRBD1 | TRBJ1-4 | TRBV5-8 | TGTGCCAGCAGCTTGAGGGGGCTCGAATGGGAAAAACTGTTTTTT | CASSLRGLEWEKLFF
NA | NA | TRBJ1-5 | TRBV28 | TGTGCCAGCAGTTTGGATAATAGCAATCAGCCCCAGCATTTT | CASSLDNSNQPQHF
NA | NA | TRBJ2-7 | TRBV27 | TGTGCCAGCAGTTTAACTAGCCGATCCTACGAGCAGTACTTC | CASSLTSRSYEQYF
few | TRBD2 | TRBJ2-3 | TRBV5-4 | TGTGCCAGCAGCTTGGGCGGGACTAGCGGAGGGAGCACAGATACGCAGTATTTT | CASSLGGTSGGSTDTQYF
NA | NA | TRBJ1-2 | TRBV27 | TGTGCCAGCAGTTCTCTTGACAGGAACTATGGCTACACCTTC | CASSSLDRNYGYTF
NA | NA | TRBJ1-5 | TRBV28 | TGTGCCAGCAGTATGCGGGGAACCCCCCAGCATTTT | CASSMRGTPQHF
NA | TRBD1 | TRBJ2-7 | TRBV30 | TGTGCCGGTGGACAGGCGAGCTCCTACGAGCAGTACTTC | CAGGQASSYEQYF
NA | TRBD1 | TRBJ1-1 | TRBV12-5 | TGTGCTAGTGTCTGGAAGGCGGGGACAGCCGCGAACACTGAAGCTTTCTTT | CASVWKAGTAANTEAFF
NA | NA | TRBJ2-7 | TRBV19 | TGTGCCAGTACGATCGCCGACCCTGGCCCCTACGAGCAGTACTTC | CASTIADPGPYEQYF
NA | NA | TRBJ2-3 | TRBV27 | TGTGCCAGCAGTTCCTATACGTCGTCGGGGGGCCGGTTAGGTACGCAGTATTTT | CASSSYTSSGGRLGTQYF
NA | NA | TRBJ2-7 | TRBV6-5 | TGTGCCAGCAGGGGGTCAGGGTACTACGAGCAGTACTTC | CASRGSGYYEQYF
NA | NA | TRBJ1-4 | TRBV5-6 | TGTGCCAGCAGCTTGCCTGGGTTAGGGGAAAAACTGTTTTTT | CASSLPGLGEKLFF
NA | NA | TRBJ2-1 | TRBV5-1 | TGCGCCAGCAGCTTGGGGCCCGACAATGAGCAGTTCTTC | CASSLGPDNEQFF
NA | TRBD2 | TRBJ2-7 | TRBV11-2 | TGTGCCAGCAGCATAGCGGGAGGGCCCGTCCTCGAGCAGTACTTC | CASSIAGGPVLEQYF
NA | TRBD2 | TRBJ2-7 | TRBV30 | TGTGCCTGGGGACTAGCGGTGGGAGGGCCGTTCCCCTACGAGCAGTACTTC | CAWGLAVGGPFPYEQYF
NA | NA | TRBJ2-7 | TRBV10-1 | TGCGCCAGCAGTGAGTCGGGGGCTACCTCCTACGAGCAGTACTTC | CASSESGATSYEQYF
NA | NA | TRBJ2-7 | TRBV28 | TGTGCCAGCAGGAAGGCGGGGCCAGCCTACGAGCAGTACTTC | CASRKAGPAYEQYF
NA | NA | TRBJ2-5 | TRBV18 | TGTGCCAGCTCACCAGAGATAGGGACAGAGACCCAGTACTTC | CASSPEIGTETQYF
NA | TRBD2 | TRBJ2-3 | TRBV5-1 | TGCGCCAGCAGCTTGGATGGCGGGAGCCGCACAGATACGCAGTATTTT | CASSLDGGSRTDTQYF
NA | TRBD1 | TRBJ2-5 | TRBV18 | TGTGCCAGCTCACCACGGGTCAGGGGGAACCAAGAGACCCAGTACTTC | CASSPRVRGNQETQYF
NA | NA | TRBJ2-3 | TRBV5-1 | TGCGCCACCCGAGGGAAAGGACTCTCCACAGATACGCAGTATTTT | CATRGKGLSTDTQYF
NA | NA | TRBJ1-1 | TRBV14 | TGTGCCAGCAGCCAATATTCCAGGGTGAACACTGAAGCTTTCTTT | CASSQYSRVNTEAFF
NA | TRBD1 | TRBJ1-2 | TRBV6-6 | TGTGCCAGCAGCAAGACAGGGGACTATGGCTACACCTTC | CASSKTGDYGYTF
NA | NA | TRBJ2-7 | TRBV9 | TGTGCCAGCAGCGTAGATAGTAGCGGCTACGAGCAGTACTTC | CASSVDSSGYEQYF
NA | NA | TRBJ1-2 | TRBV6-5 | TGTGCCAGCAGCCAACACGCTAACTATGGCTACACCTTC | CASSQHANYGYTF
NA | NA | TRBJ1-5 | TRBV30 | TGTGCCTGGAATCGGGGGGGTCAGCCCCAGCATTTT | CAWNRGGQPQHF
NA | NA | TRBJ2-3 | TRBV7-9 | TGTGCCAGCAGCTTTGGACAGTACACAGATACGCAGTATTTT | CASSFGQYTDTQYF
NA | TRBD1 | TRBJ1-5 | TRBV6-1 | TGTGCCAGCAGTTCGGACAGGGGAGGACAGCCCCAGCATTTT | CASSSDRGGQPQHF
NA | TRBD1 | TRBJ1-5 | TRBV10-2 | TGCGCCAGCAGGCTGACAGGGAATCAGCCCCAGCATTTT | CASRLTGNQPQHF
NA | NA | TRBJ2-1 | TRBV21-1 | TGTGCCAGCAGCAAAGGGGGACAGGGCGGACAACATGAGAAGTTCTTC | CASSKGGQGGQHEKFF
NA | NA | TRBJ2-3 | TRBV2 | TGTGCCAGCAGTGACACCTCCCGGGCAGATACGCAGTATTTT | CASSDTSRADTQYF
NA | TRBD1 | TRBJ2-2 | TRBV5-1 | TGCGCCAGCAGCGGAAGTCGGGCAGGGGGCCCAGGGGAGCTGTTTTTT | CASSGSRAGGPGELFF
once | NA | TRBJ2-7 | TRBV27 | TGTGCCAGCAGTCCCCCTCGAGGGACTTACGCCTACGAGCAGTACTTC | CASSPPRGTYAYEQYF
NA | NA | TRBJ2-1 | TRBV5-6 | TGTGCCAGCAGCTCCCTACCGGGAGTTCTCAATGAGCAGTTCTTC | CASSSLPGVLNEQFF
NA | NA | TRBJ1-1 | TRBV7-3 | TGTGCCAGCAGCTTTGGACGGAACACTGAAGCTTTCTTT | CASSFGRNTEAFF
NA | TRBD1 | TRBJ2-7 | TRBV28 | TGTGCCAGCAGATCAGGGGGCGACGGTCTCGGGGGCTCCTACGAGCAGTACTTC | CASRSGGDGLGGSYEQYF
NA | NA | TRBJ2-7 | TRBV4-1 | TGCGCCAGCAGCCACTTGGGCTACGAATACGAGCAGTACTTC | CASSHLGYEYEQYF